This T cell receptor (beta chain) was identified during a study of Graves' ophthalmopathy and Graves' hyperthyroidism. Amplification targeted the TCR beta CDR3 regions, with RNA transcripts as the source material. In the first round, RT-PCR was carried out with HTBI primers, and a multiplex PCR formed the second round. Using its own MiXCR run on the multiplex PCR reads, TCRdb lists one record per CDR3 protein. The sample has 350,000 or so distinct CDR3 sequences; 15% to 20% are singletons. The authors isolated PBMCs from around 10 ml of fresh peripheral blood. This CDR3 has 14 amino acids. Germline V gene sequence: CDR1 SGHTA, CDR2 FQGNSA. V lost 6 bases to trimming and J lost 6 bases, with 18 bases between them. This clonotype has at least ten counts.

V gene TRBV7-2 combines with J gene TRBJ2-7; TRBD2 might be the D (5 bases). The material sequenced was peripheral blood. This sequence originates from an adult man with Graves' ophthalmopathy. CDR3: CASRRGPGSSEQYF. CDR3 DNA: TGTGCCAGCAGGAGAGGTCCGGGGTCTTCCGAGCAGTACTTC.